This TCR beta chain stems from a study of shared T cell receptors in the human thymus. V shed 5 bases and J shed 3 bases, with 14 bases lying between them. CDR1 LNHDA and CDR2 SQIVND come from the germline V gene (reference sequence). This CDR3 has 15 amino acids. Using immunoSEQ multiplex PCR, the repertoire was profiled, and TCRdb retains in-frame clones only, with some absent. The sample includes more than 550,000 clones, around 87% of them seen just once. The same sample was also studied in work on human thymus T cells. From that paper: Healthy Finnish infants having corrective surgery for congenital heart defects served as donors. The study used thymus tissue resected during corrective heart surgery. Related research examined unrelated individuals and reported that their thymic repertoires overlapped highly.

The sample comprised thymocytes. The chain couples TRBV19 to TRBJ1-5, with D maybe TRBD1 (5 bases). This receptor was taken from a boy under two years old with a congenital heart defect. CDR3 in amino acids: CASSSDPGVNQPQHF. The CDR3 nucleotides are TGTGCCAGTAGTTCTGATCCGGGGGTCAATCAGCCCCAGCATTTT.